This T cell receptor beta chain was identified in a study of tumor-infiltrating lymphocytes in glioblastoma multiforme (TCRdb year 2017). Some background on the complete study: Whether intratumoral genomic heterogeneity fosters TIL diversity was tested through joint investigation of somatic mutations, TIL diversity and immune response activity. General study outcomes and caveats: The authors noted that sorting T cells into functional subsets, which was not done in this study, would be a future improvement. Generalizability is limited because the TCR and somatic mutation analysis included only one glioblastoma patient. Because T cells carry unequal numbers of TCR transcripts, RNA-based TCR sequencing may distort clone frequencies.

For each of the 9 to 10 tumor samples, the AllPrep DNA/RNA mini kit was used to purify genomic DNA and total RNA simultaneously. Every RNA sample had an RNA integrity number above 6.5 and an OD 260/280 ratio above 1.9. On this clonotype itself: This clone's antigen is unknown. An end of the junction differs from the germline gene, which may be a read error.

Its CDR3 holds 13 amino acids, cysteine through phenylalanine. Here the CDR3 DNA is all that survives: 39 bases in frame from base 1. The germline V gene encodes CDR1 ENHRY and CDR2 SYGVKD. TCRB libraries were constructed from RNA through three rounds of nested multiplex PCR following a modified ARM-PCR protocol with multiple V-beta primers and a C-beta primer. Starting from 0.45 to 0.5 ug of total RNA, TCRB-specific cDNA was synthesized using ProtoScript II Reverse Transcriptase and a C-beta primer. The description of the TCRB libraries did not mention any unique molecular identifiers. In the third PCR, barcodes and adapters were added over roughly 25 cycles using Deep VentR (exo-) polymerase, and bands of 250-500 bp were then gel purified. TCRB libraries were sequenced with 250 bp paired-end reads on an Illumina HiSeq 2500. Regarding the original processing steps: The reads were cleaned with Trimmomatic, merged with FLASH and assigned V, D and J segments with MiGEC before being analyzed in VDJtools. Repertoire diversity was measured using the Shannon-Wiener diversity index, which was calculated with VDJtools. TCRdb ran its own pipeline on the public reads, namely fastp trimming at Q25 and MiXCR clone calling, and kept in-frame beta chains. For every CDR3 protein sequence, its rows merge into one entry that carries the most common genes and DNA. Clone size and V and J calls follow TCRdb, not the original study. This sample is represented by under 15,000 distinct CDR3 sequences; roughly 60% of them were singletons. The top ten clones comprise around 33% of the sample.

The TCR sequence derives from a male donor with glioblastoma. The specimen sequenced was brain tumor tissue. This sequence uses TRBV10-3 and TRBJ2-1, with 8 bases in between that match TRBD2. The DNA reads TGTGTCATCTTTGATGGGACTAGCAATGAGCAGTTCTTC. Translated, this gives CVIFDGTSNEQFF.